Listed here are 22 T cell receptor beta chains from one sample, sequenced in a study of T cells in tumors after PD-1 blockade. Sequenced by immunoSEQ multiplex PCR; TCRdb stores in-frame clones only, minus some. The repertoire consists of just under 65,000 clones, with around 72% occurring once and the leading ten covering about 4.8%. The input for sequencing was PBMCs, taken after anti-PD-1 treatment. The receptor set was obtained from a human donor with basal cell carcinoma.

The rearrangement joins TRBV5-8 to TRBJ1-2, with D perhaps matching TRBD1 (5 bases). The germline CDR1 and CDR2 sequences are SGHTS and YDEGEE. The CDR3 runs 15 residues. Trimming cost V 2 bases and J 0 bases, with 11 bases left between them. CDR3 loop: CASSLNRGTNYGYTF. The CDR3 region has the DNA TGTGCCAGCAGCTTAAATCGGGGGACTAACTATGGCTACACCTTC.

This chain uses TRBV5-8 with TRBJ1-2; 7 positions match TRBD1. Per germline, CDR1 SGHTS and CDR2 YDEGEE. Trimming at V came to 4 bases and at J to 4 bases, leaving 10 bases not matched to a gene. The CDR3 covers 15 residues. The CDR3 coding sequence is TGTGCCAGCAGCCAGGGACAGTTGGGTGGCTATGGCTACACCTTC. Amino acid sequence: CASSQGQLGGYGYTF. Complete variable domain (other parts from reference TRBV5-8 and TRBJ1-2): EAGVTQSPTHLIKTRGQQATLRCSPISGHTSVYWYQQALGLGLQFLLWYDEGEERNRGNFPPRFSGRQFPNYSSELNVNALELEDSALYLCASSQGQLGGYGYTFGSGTRLTVV.

V usage is TRBV12-3 or TRBV12-4 and J usage is TRBJ1-2; D call uncertain. The V end was cut by 5 bases, the J end by 3 bases, with 10 bases between. The CDR3 has 13 residues. CDR3 DNA: TGTGCCAGCAGTCCCAAGGACGACTATGGCTACACCTTC. Residues: CASSPKDDYGYTF.

The J gene is TRBJ1-1, the V gene TRBV18; D is uncertain. This CDR3 is built from 14 residues. V was pared by 6 bases and J by 3 bases, with 14 bases between. Germline-derived CDR1 and CDR2 are KGHSH and LQKENI. CDR3 nucleotide sequence: TGTGCCAGCTCTCCTACGGTGGGAGACACTGAAGCTTTCTTT. Translating gives CASSPTVGDTEAFF.

The chain is built from TRBV4-1 and TRBJ1-2; the D is unclear. From germline, CDR1 is MGHRA and CDR2 YSYEKL. With 6 bases removed from V and 5 bases from J, the gap between germline ends came to 19 bases. This CDR3 spans 15 amino acids. The CDR3 sequence is CASSPEQAGGYGYTF. In DNA, the CDR3 is TGCGCCAGCAGTCCCGAGCAAGCCGGTGGGTATGGCTACACCTTC.

The rearrangement links TRBV5-1 to TRBJ2-1; D call uncertain. The CDR3 spans 15 residues. Germline assignment: CDR1 SGHRS and CDR2 YFSETQ. Trimming pared 0 bases from V and 5 bases from J, leaving 12 bases between. The CDR3 loop reads CASSLAHEFNNEQFF. For the CDR3, the DNA is TGCGCCAGCAGCTTGGCCCACGAATTCAACAATGAGCAGTTCTTC.

The chain recombines TRBV5-5 with TRBJ1-2; no reliable D call. CDR3 length equals 14 residues. With 4 bases removed from V and 4 bases from J, the gap between germline ends came to 14 bases. Germline CDR1 SGHKS, CDR2 YYEKEE (reference sequence). The CDR3 sequence: CASSLDWTGYGYTF. The CDR3 nucleotides are TGTGCCAGCAGCCTAGACTGGACGGGCTATGGCTACACCTTC.

V gene TRBV29-1 combines with J gene TRBJ1-5; no firm D call. This CDR3 is built from 13 residues. Trimming removed 4 bases from V and 0 bases from J, with 7 bases in between. The germline CDR1 and CDR2 sequences are SQVTM and ANQGSEA. The CDR3 nucleotides are TGCAGCGTTGGGGAAAATAGCAATCAGCCCCAGCATTTT. Its protein is CSVGENSNQPQHF.

In its sample, this clone was seen a few times. This chain uses TRBV14 with TRBJ2-7; D gene ambiguous. CDR1 is SGHDN and CDR2 is FVKESK in the germline V gene. The CDR3 sequence is 12 residues long. The V gene lost 4 bases and the J gene lost 7 bases, with 11 bases spanning the gap. Here the CDR3 DNA reads TGTGCCAGCAGCCCTAATTGGGGAGAGCAGTACTTC. Protein product: CASSPNWGEQYF. Full variable domain (missing parts from reference TRBV14 and TRBJ2-7): EAGVTQFPSHSVIEKGQTVTLRCDPISGHDNLYWYRRVMGKEIKFLLHFVKESKQDESGMPNNRFLAERTGGTYSTLKVQPAELEDSGVYFCASSPNWGEQYFGPGTRLTVT.

The chain joins TRBV5-1 to TRBJ2-1; TRBD2 matches 12 bases. Germline loops: CDR1 SGHRS, CDR2 YFSETQ. The CDR3 is 17 residues long. J gave up 0 bases and V 5 bases, and 6 bases lay outside the gene matches. CDR3 nucleotide sequence: TGCGCCAGCAGGTCGGGACTAGCGGGTTCCTCCTACAATGAGCAGTTCTTC. It yields the protein CASRSGLAGSSYNEQFF.

The chain employs TRBV6-5 and TRBJ2-3; D tentatively fits TRBD1 or TRBD2 (7 bases each). Looked up from germline, CDR1 is MNHEY and CDR2 is SVGAGI. V lost 10 bases, J lost 5 bases, and 19 bases lay in between. There are 14 residues in the CDR3. In DNA, the CDR3 is TGTGCCATAGGGGGGAGGGGGCGTAGAGATACGCAGTATTTT. Its protein is CAIGGRGRRDTQYF.

The V call is TRBV3-1 (or the pseudogene TRBV3-2), the J call TRBJ1-4; D is unresolved. The germline V gene encodes CDR1 LGHDT and CDR2 YNNKEL (reference sequence). Trimming cost V 1 base and J 7 bases, with 4 bases left between them. The CDR3 length is 12 residues. DNA of the CDR3: TGTGCCAGCAGCCAAGTGAGTGAAAAACTGTTTTTT. Amino acid sequence: CASSQVSEKLFF.

This clone was detected a few times. The chain links TRBV6-2 or TRBV6-3 to TRBJ1-2; D gene unclear. This CDR3 region has 14 residues. The germline V gene encodes CDR1 MNHEY and CDR2 SVGEGT. V was cut by 5 bases and J by 4 bases, with 14 bases left in between. The CDR3 coding sequence is TGTGCCAGCAGTACCCGTGACGGACCCTATGGCTACACCTTC. This translates into CASSTRDGPYGYTF.

Comments on this clone: Other DNA sequences in this specimen translate into the identical CDR3. The chain carries TRBV19 and TRBJ2-7; TRBD1 is a possible D gene (5 bases). Per the germline V gene, CDR1 is LNHDA and CDR2 is SQIVND (reference sequence). V gave up 1 base and J gave up 0 bases, with 7 bases separating them. The CDR3 spans 14 residues. This chain's CDR3 is CASSIGGLSYEQYF. Written as DNA, the CDR3 is TGTGCCAGTAGTATAGGGGGCCTCTCCTACGAGCAGTACTTC.

V is TRBV28 and J is TRBJ2-7; 9 bases map to TRBD1. The CDR3 covers 14 residues. Germline CDR1 and CDR2: MDHEN and SYDVKM. Germline trimming cut 6 bases from V and 7 bases from J; bases unmatched to any gene: 10. This CDR3 reads CASRAGTGRKEQYF. DNA for the CDR3: TGTGCCAGCAGGGCCGGGACAGGGAGGAAGGAGCAGTACTTC.

The J gene is TRBJ1-5, the V gene TRBV6-5; TRBD1 is a possible D gene (5 bases). CDR3 size: 15 residues. V lost 4 bases and J 6 bases, leaving 16 bases between the germline ends. The germline V gene encodes CDR1 MNHEY and CDR2 SVGAGI. The DNA for the CDR3 is TGTGCCAGCAGTTCCGGGGGGGGGATCAGTCAGCCCCAGCATTTT. This encodes CASSSGGGISQPQHF.

The rearrangement uses TRBV14 and TRBJ2-1, with 7 bases that match TRBD1. V lost 2 bases and J lost 4; bases outside the gene matches: 8. Germline-derived CDR1 and CDR2 are SGHDN and FVKESK. The CDR3 contains 16 residues. CDR3 amino acids: CASSQKVQGVYNEQFF. The CDR3 nucleotides are TGTGCCAGCAGCCAAAAGGTGCAGGGGGTATACAATGAGCAGTTCTTC.

The J gene is TRBJ1-1, the V gene TRBV5-1; TRBD1 aligns across 7 bases. The CDR3 is 16 residues long. V shed 4 bases, J shed 0 bases, and the junction held 9 bases outside the gene matches. Germline CDR1 is SGHRS and CDR2 is YFSETQ. The CDR3 loop is CASSPGTVLMNTEAFF. The CDR3 region has the DNA TGCGCCAGCAGCCCCGGGACAGTTCTCATGAACACTGAAGCTTTCTTT.

The rearrangement links TRBV6-6 to TRBJ2-5, with D tentatively TRBD1 or TRBD2 (7 bases each). This CDR3 contains 16 residues. Trimming took 2 bases from V and 5 from J, leaving 18 bases between them. The V gene's germline CDR1 is MNHNY and CDR2 SVGAGI (reference sequence). This CDR3 reads CASSYDSRGGYETQYF. The CDR3 nucleotides read TGTGCCAGCAGTTACGACAGCAGGGGGGGCTACGAGACCCAGTACTTC.

The chain combines TRBV6-5 with TRBJ2-2, with D perhaps being TRBD1 or TRBD2 (6 bases each). Per the germline V gene, CDR1 is MNHEY and CDR2 is SVGAGI. V lost 6 bases to trimming and J lost 7 bases, with 12 bases between them. The CDR3 is 13 residues long. Here the CDR3 DNA reads TGTGCCAGCAGGTCCGGGGGCGGCGGGGAGCTGTTTTTT. Its protein is CASRSGGGGELFF.

Here the CDR3 DNA reads TGTGCCAGCAGCTTAGCTCTAGGGAGCTCCTACGAGCAGTACTTC. As protein: CASSLALGSSYEQYF. This rearrangement joins TRBV7-2 to TRBJ2-7, with D possibly matching TRBD2 (5 bases). The CDR3 loop spans 15 amino acids. CDR1 is SGHTA and CDR2 is FQGNSA in the germline V gene. Trimming shortened V by 0 bases and J by 0 bases, and 9 bases separated the two germline ends.

Written as DNA, the CDR3 is TGTGCCTGGAGTGTGGGACAGGAGAATTCACCCCTCCACTTT. Translation: CAWSVGQENSPLHF. The chain carries TRBV30 and TRBJ1-6; 8 bases are shared with TRBD1. Germline V lookup: CDR1 GTSNPN, CDR2 SVGIG (reference sequence). The J segment lost 7 bases and the V segment lost 0 bases, leaving 2 bases of the junction unmatched. This CDR3 spans 14 amino acids.